This T cell receptor beta chain derives from a study of CD8+CD57+ T cells in acquired aplastic anemia. In the study overall: Sorting CD4+ and CD8+ cells gave DNA averaging approximately 3 ug. There were 10 million to 14 million reads, on average, for CD4+ cells from healthy donors.

Genomic DNA provided the template from which TCR beta VDJ and CDR3 profiles were obtained. TCRdb re-analysed the reads in MiXCR, keeping a single row per CDR3 protein. The sample shows roughly 200,000 distinct CDR3 sequences, 61% of them seen only once. CDR3 length: 13 residues. The V and J ends lost 3 bases and 11 bases respectively, with 13 bases between them. CDR1 is SGHTA, CDR2 FQGTGA, per germline. Study results and limitations: A set of around 30 CD8+ CDR3 sequences was shared between patients and controls, and these sequences appeared highly expressed in patients. The CD8+ Simpson's diversity of patients and controls was not significantly different.

With respect to this clonotype: Its antigen is undetermined.

The sequence derives from a human donor in good health. The sequencing sample was made of sorted CD4+, CD8+, or CD8+CD57+ T cells (not recorded which) from PBMCs. The chain recombines TRBV7-3 with TRBJ1-4; D is unclear. In DNA form, the CDR3 reads TGTGCCAGCAGCTTCGGTCCGGGAAATAAACTGTTTTTT. It encodes CASSFGPGNKLFF.